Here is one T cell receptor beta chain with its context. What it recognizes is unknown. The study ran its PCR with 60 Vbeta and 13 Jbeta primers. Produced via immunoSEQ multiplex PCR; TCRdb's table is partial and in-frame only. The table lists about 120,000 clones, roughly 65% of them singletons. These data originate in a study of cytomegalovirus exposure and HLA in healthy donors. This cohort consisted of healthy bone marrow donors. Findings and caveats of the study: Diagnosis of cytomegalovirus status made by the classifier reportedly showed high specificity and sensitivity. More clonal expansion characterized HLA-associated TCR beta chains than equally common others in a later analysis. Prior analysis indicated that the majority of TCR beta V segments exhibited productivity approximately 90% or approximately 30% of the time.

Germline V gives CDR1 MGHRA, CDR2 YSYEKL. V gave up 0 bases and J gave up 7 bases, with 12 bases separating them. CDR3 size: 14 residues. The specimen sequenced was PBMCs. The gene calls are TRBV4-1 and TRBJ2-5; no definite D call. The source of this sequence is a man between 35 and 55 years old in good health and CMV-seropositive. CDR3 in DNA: TGCGCCAGCAGCCAAGACAGAATCCTAGGGACCCAGTACTTC. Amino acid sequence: CASSQDRILGTQYF.